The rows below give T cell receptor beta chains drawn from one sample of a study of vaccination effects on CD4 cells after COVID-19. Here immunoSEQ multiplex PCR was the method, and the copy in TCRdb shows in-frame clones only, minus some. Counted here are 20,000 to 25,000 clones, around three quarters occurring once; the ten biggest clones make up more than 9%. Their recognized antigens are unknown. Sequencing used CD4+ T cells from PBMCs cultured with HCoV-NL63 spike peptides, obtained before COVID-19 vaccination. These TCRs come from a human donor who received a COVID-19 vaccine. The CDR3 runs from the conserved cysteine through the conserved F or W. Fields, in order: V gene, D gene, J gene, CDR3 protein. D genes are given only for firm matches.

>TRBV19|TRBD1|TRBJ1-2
CASSPKTGVIEYGYTF
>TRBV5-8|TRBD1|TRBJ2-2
CASSYVPGQGFRKVAGELFF
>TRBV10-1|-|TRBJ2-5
CASSMTIQETQYF
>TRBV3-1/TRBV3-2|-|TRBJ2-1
CASSLQGNEQFF
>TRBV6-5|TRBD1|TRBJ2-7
CASKRQGAGEQYF
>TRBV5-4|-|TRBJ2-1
CASSGGHYALGEQFF
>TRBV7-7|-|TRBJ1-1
CASSLVEGGSTEAFF
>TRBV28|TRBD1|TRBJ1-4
CASSPPGQGGEKLFF
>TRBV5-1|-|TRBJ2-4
CASSLEGRATNIQYF
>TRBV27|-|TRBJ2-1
CASSVYSDLVYNEQFF
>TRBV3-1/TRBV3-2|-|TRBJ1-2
CASSQDTANYGYTF
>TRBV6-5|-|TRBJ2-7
CASGTHSYEQYF
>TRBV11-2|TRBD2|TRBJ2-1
CASSNVGLASPGEQFF
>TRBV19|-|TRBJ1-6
CASSGTGGRSPLHF
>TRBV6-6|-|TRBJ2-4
CATLSGDIQYF
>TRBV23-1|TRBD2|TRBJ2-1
CASSRVLAGDPNNPNNEQFF
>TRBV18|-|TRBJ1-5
CASSPFDGNQPQHF
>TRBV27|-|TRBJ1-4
CASSSRTTNEKLFF
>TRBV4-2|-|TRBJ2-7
CASSPPTSSLSYEQYF
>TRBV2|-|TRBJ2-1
CASSLRGYNNEQFF
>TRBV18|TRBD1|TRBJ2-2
CASSPPTGGNTGELFF
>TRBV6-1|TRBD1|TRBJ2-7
CASSEPGQTYEQYF
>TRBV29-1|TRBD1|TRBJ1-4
CSVLDRAVGEKLFF
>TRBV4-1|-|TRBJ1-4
CASSSDLIRGEKLFF
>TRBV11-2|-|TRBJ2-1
CASSLDLGGNNEQFF
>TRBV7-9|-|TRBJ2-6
CASHRLGGESSSGANVLTF
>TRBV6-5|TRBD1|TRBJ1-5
CASSNRDSYQPQHF
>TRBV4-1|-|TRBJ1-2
CASSQVAGANYGYTF
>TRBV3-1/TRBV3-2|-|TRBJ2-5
CASSQYHQETQYF
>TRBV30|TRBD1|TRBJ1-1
CAWSPRQGARTKVTEAFF
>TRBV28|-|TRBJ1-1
CASRLQWASTEAFF
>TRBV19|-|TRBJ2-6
CASSIPSSGANVLTF
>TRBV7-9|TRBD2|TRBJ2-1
CASSRLAEEQFF
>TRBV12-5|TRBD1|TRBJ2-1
CASGLPTGGSYNEQFF
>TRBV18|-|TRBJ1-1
CASSPQVMNTEAFF
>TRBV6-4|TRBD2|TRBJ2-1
CASSDGLAGDYNEQFF